This T cell receptor beta chain was sequenced in a study of cytomegalovirus exposure and HLA in healthy donors (dated by TCRdb to 2017 to 2019). Regarding the complete study: An earlier analysis of roughly 610 of the donors reported 276 Gb of sequence data and approximately 120 million unique TCR beta sequences obtained from about 180 million T cells. An early release that covered about 600 HLA-typed donors contained approximately 290 gigabases of sequencing data and 65 million to 100 million unique TCR sequences. Of the 350 to 400 genotyped donors, 65% to 90% fell in the genetic ancestry cluster associated with self-reported Caucasian donors. The study aimed to test whether signatures of past pathogen exposure could be identified by cataloging public T cell receptors. The T cell repertoires of about 700 subjects were profiled by immunosequencing and related to cytomegalovirus serostatus. Along with the approximately 600-subject first cohort, a separate validation cohort of around 120 different subjects was used. To predict cytomegalovirus infection status, the study brought together high-throughput TCR immunosequencing, statistical association of individual TCRs with disease status, and machine learning. To study patterns of TCR occurrence, a later analysis re-analyzed previously published TCR beta repertoires from under 750 donors and added high-resolution HLA genotyping. The later analysis used no new phenotypic data to find candidate immune exposures, relying instead on TCR beta sequences and their occurrence across donors. In an earlier analysis of roughly 600 of the donors, high-throughput TCR beta sequencing was used to judge whether each TCR beta V gene segment behaved as functional or pseudogenic. Alongside the repertoire data, information on donor age, sex, ethnicity and CMV serostatus was compiled. In a later genetic analysis, genome-wide SNP genotypes for about 65% of the roughly 700 donors were used, and that subset was treated as a discovery cohort. All discovery cohort repertoires had been generated using a single sequencing platform. Class I and class II HLA loci were covered by the typing at four-digit resolution. Typing coverage varied by locus: roughly 620-630 donors for A, B, C, DRB1 and DQB1; more than 500 for DQA1; 600 to 610 for DPA1; more than 450 for DPB1. Roughly 5 DR-DQ haplotypes were handled as single units for association and clustering because linkage in the cohort was strong. On average, 235,054 unique TCR beta nucleotide sequences were sequenced per donor among a few hundred genotyped donors of the cohort, with roughly 19% of those sequences being non-productive. The full study reports these points: Because the 87-base-pair reads could not distinguish some IMGT-functional V segments, including TRBV6-2 and TRBV6-3, those segments were excluded. A cluster of highly shared sequence variants was judged likely to represent a technical artifact of the sequencing pipeline. Because HLA typing was unavailable for some donors at each locus, only the typed subset was used in association tests. Most CMV-associated TCR beta chains appeared to be HLA-restricted in a later analysis, and the HLA associations seemed to be driven largely by CMV exposure. According to a later analysis, TCR association rates differed among HLA loci, with DRB1 alleles showing the most associated TCRs and HLA-C alleles showing the fewest. Most TCR sequences were seen in very few donors, while some public TCRs were found in many individuals. Roughly uniform sequencing depth across donors was assumed in presence/absence analyses, although this assumption may not hold. Because counts were too low, about 18 rarely observed V segments, including chromosome 9 orphons, were left out of the earlier analysis of some 600 of the donors. The cohort was sequenced for TCR beta chains only, and without alpha or paired-chain data the features that could be detected were limited. When HLA alleles, especially DR and DQ, strongly co-occurred, attributing TCR associations to individual alleles was difficult. Compared with equally common non-associated chains, HLA-associated TCR beta chains in a later analysis were more clonally expanded and had lower generation probabilities. V-gene and J-gene trimming of TCR beta chains was associated with a missense DCLRE1C variant in a later genetic analysis, and the association was replicated in an independent cohort. An earlier analysis of 450 to 750 of the donors showed that most TCR beta V segments appeared in productive rearrangements either about 87% or about 30% of the time, which broadly matched IMGT annotations. Correlated functional status among segregating V segments might reflect linkage disequilibrium, but an unknown experimental factor could not be ruled out. A further reported finding was that TCR beta sequences accurately predicted the HLA-A and HLA-B alleles for most subjects in the first cohort. In the study, around 150 TCR beta chains were listed as associated with cytomegalovirus. In vitro tests confirmed that a few of the cytomegalovirus-associated TCR beta chains recognize cytomegalovirus antigens. According to a later analysis, parvovirus B19, influenza, CMV and Epstein-Barr virus appeared linked to several top co-occurrence clusters. The authors suggested that the approach could potentially be generalized to other disease states and immunological phenotypes. At a false discovery rate of 0.05, a later analysis linked fewer than 20,000 TCR beta sequences to specific HLA alleles. In a later genetic analysis, fewer N-insertions in productive TCRs were reported among donors in an Asian-associated ancestry cluster than the roughly 700-donor mean. Cytomegalovirus status was reported to be diagnosed by the classifier with high specificity and sensitivity in both the original and validation cohorts. The only immune exposure information available for the cohort was CMV serostatus.

Libraries were built with the immunoSEQ multiplex PCR assay. A mixture of 60 forward primers for TCR Vbeta segments and 13 reverse primers for TCR Jbeta segments was used in the multiplex PCR. The CDR3 region of rearranged TCR beta genes was amplified from genomic DNA by a multiplex PCR assay. Amplified TCR beta libraries were sequenced as 87-base-pair reads on the Illumina HiSeq System. Per the original workflow: Across the 670 or so repertoires, a later analysis counted some 80 million unique TCR beta chains, some 11 million of which were shared by at least two donors. Raw reads were error-corrected and collapsed into unique sequences with a nearest-neighbor algorithm that merged closely related sequences to remove PCR and sequencing errors. To assign V, D and J gene segments, CDR3 sequences were aligned to IMGT reference sequences. Each retained sequence needed at least a six-nucleotide match to both a V gene segment and a J gene segment. A rearrangement counted as productive if the CDR3 had no stop codons and remained in frame with V and J, and every other rearrangement counted as non-productive. Following IMGT convention, CDR3 was defined as the stretch from the second conserved V-encoded cysteine up to the conserved J-encoded phenylalanine. The earlier analysis of 450 to 750 of the donors excluded any sequence lacking an unambiguous match to a single V gene segment. In an earlier analysis of 587 of the donors, a V segment was called functional when productive rearrangements were above 56.7%, and segregating when the standard deviation between donors exceeded 5%. A statistical classification framework was built to diagnose cytomegalovirus status from the catalog of TCR beta chain sequences. V and J gene assignment, in a later analysis, came from comparing TCR nucleotide sequences with IMGT/GENE-DB human TR gene sequences. A later analysis assigned CDR3 sequences and most-parsimonious VDJ recombination scenarios with the TCRdist pipeline. In a later analysis, every TCR beta chain was defined by the combination of its CDR3 amino acid sequence and its V-gene family, and reads without a unique V-gene family were dropped. To address suspected cross-contamination and a sequencing artifact, a later analysis removed 450 to 700 highly shared, low-generation-probability nucleotide sequences. For each public chain, a later analysis derived a clonal expansion index from normalized ranks of inferred template counts within each repertoire. In a later analysis, generation probabilities were computed using a VDJ recombination model fitted to out-of-frame rearrangements, and the results were checked against IGoR. A later analysis scored TCR-TCR, TCR-HLA and TCR-CMV co-occurrence with hypergeometric tests, applying a repertoire-size bias correction to TCR pairs. A later analysis estimated false discovery rates by permuting HLA or CMV assignments 20 times. A later analysis grouped co-occurring TCRs with DBSCAN, adding TCRdist sequence similarity when clustering within HLA-allele-positive subsets. Repertoires with fewer than 30,000 or more than 120,000 public chains, plus five repertoires with anomalous nucleotide sharing, were excluded from co-occurrence clustering. Not all clones reach the TCRdb copy of this immuneACCESS table, which keeps in-frame sequences only. Checked studies attribute under half of the gap to unresolved V genes and leave the rest unexplained. D and trimming come from the DNA, and the V and J calls and clone size come from that table. The table kept for this sample lists 130,000 to 150,000 clones. Together, the top ten hold around 1.7% of the sample.

Trimming removed 0 bases from V and 7 bases from J, leaving 10 bases between the germline ends. The germline V gene (reference sequence) yields LNHDA for CDR1 and SQIVND for CDR2. Inclusive of the bounding cysteine and phenylalanine, the CDR3 is 14 residues long. CDR3 DNA only is kept here, 42 bases in frame from base 1. The cohort comprised 666 healthy bone marrow donors. At the time of sampling, all cohort members were nominally healthy, though unrecorded immune exposures were likely present. The donor tested CMV seronegative and was one of the 352 seronegative cohort members. A peripheral blood sample was collected from each donor, and TCR beta sequencing was performed on peripheral blood mononuclear cells. Genomic DNA extraction from the blood cell samples was performed with the Qiagen DNeasy Blood Extraction Kit. As to this clone: This receptor's antigen is unknown.

The V gene is TRBV19 and the J gene is TRBJ2-1; the D gene is not confidently resolved. Material for sequencing was PBMCs. The clonotype comes from a woman between 45 and 60 years old in good health and CMV-seronegative. The CDR3 region has the sequence CASSIEWPINEQFF. The DNA is as follows: TGTGCCAGTAGTATAGAATGGCCGATTAATGAGCAGTTCTTC.